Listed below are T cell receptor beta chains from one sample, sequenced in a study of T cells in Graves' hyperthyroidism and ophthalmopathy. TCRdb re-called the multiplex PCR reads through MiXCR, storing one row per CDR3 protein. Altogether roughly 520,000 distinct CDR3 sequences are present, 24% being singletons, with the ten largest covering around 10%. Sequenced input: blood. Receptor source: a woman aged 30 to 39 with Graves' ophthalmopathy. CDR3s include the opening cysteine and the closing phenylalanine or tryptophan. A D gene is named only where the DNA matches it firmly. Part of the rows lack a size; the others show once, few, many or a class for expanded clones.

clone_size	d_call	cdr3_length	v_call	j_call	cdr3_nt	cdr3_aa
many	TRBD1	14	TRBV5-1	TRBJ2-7	TGCGCCAGCAGCTCGGGACAGGACCTAGACGAGCAGTACTTC	CASSSGQDLDEQYF
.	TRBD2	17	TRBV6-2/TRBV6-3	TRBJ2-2	TGTGCCAGCAGTTTTTCTAGCGGGGGGCCCAACACCGGGGAGCTGTTTTTT	CASSFSSGGPNTGELFF
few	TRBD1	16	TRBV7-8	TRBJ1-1	TGTGCCAGCAGCCCGCGGACAGGGGGTATGGACACTGAAGCTTTCTTT	CASSPRTGGMDTEAFF
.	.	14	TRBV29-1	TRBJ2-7	TGCAGCGTTGAAGCCCCCGCCGGGGAGTACGAGCAGTGCTTC	CSVEAPAGEYEQCF
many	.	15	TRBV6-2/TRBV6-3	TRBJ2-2	TGTGCCAGCAGGACGCGGACGGGAAACACCGGGGAGCTGTTTTTT	CASRTRTGNTGELFF
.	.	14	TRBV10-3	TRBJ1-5	TGTGCCATCAGTGACAGCAATAGGAATCAGCCCCAGCATTTT	CAISDSNRNQPQHF
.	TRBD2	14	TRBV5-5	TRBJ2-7	TGTGCCAGCCGCCGACTAGCCACGATGGCCGAGCAGTACTTC	CASRRLATMAEQYF
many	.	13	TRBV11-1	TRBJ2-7	TGTGCCAGCAGCTTTCCCTGGACCGACGAGCAGTACTTC	CASSFPWTDEQYF
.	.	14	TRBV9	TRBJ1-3	TGTGCCAGCAGCGCCCTACGTGTTGCAAACACCATATATTTT	CASSALRVANTIYF
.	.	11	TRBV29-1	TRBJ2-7	TGCAGCGTGTTAGCGGAATACGAGCAGTACTTC	CSVLAEYEQYF
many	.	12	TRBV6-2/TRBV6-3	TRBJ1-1	TGTGCCAGCAGTTACTCGGGATCTGAAGCTTTCTTT	CASSYSGSEAFF
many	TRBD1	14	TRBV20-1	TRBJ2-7	TGCAGTGCTATTGAGGGACAGGCTAGGTCCGAGCAGTACTTC	CSAIEGQARSEQYF
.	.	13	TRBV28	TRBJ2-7	TGTGCCAGCAGTCGGGACACGGGGGACGAGCAGTACTTC	CASSRDTGDEQYF
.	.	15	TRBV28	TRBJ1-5	TGTGCCAGCAGCCTGGCCTGGACGGGCAATCAGCCCCAGCATTTT	CASSLAWTGNQPQHF
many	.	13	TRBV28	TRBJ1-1	TGTGCCAGCAGAAGGTACCCAAACACTGAAGCTTTCTTT	CASRRYPNTEAFF
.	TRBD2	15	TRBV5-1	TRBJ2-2	TGCGCCAGCAGCATCCTAGCGGGAAACACCGGGGAGCTGTTTTTT	CASSILAGNTGELFF
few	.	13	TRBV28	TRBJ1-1	TGTGCCAGCACTCATTGGGACAACCCTGAAGCTTTCTTT	CASTHWDNPEAFF
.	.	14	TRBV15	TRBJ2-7	TGTGCCACCAGCACCGGCTATGGGGTCTACGAGCAGTACTTC	CATSTGYGVYEQYF
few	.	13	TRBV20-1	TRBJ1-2	TGCAGTGCTAGAGGGACAGATAACTATGGCTACACCTTC	CSARGTDNYGYTF
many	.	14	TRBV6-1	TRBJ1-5	TGTGCCAGCAGGCGGGACCTCCCCAATCAGCCCCAGCATTTT	CASRRDLPNQPQHF
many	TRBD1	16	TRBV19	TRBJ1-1	TGTGCCAGTAGTAAGGACAGGACTCAATCGAACACTGAAGCTTTCTTT	CASSKDRTQSNTEAFF
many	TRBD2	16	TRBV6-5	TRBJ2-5	TGTGCCAGCAGTTCCCTTCTAGCGGGGGGCCCAGAGACCCAGTACTTC	CASSSLLAGGPETQYF
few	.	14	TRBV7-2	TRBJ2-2	TGTGCCAGCAGCTTAGATCGAGTCGGCGGGGAGCTGTTTTTT	CASSLDRVGGELFF
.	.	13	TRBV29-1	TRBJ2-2	TGCAGCGTTGTGTCCCAAAACACCGGGGAGCTGTTTTTT	CSVVSQNTGELFF
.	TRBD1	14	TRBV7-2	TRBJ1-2	TGTGCCAGCAGCTCGGGACAGGGGGGCTATGGCTACAGCTTC	CASSSGQGGYGYSF
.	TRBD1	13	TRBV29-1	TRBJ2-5	TGCAGCGGAGGACAGGGGAAGGGAGAGACCCAGTACTTC	CSGGQGKGETQYF
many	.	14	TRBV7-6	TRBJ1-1	TGTGCCAGCAGCCTTCCACCAGAAAACACTGAAGCTTTCTTT	CASSLPPENTEAFF
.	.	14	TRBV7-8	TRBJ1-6	TGTGCCAGCAGCTTTTCCCTGTGGGATTCACCCCTCCACTTT	CASSFSLWDSPLHF
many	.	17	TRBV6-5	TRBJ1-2	TGTGCCAGCAGTTACTCGATAGCGGGCAGTCTTGACTATGGCTACACCTTC	CASSYSIAGSLDYGYTF
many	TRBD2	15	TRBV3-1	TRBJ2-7	TGTGCCAGCAGCCAAGCAGGACTAGCCGTCTGGGAGCAGTACTTC	CASSQAGLAVWEQYF
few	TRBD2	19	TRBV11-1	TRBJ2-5	TGTGCCAGCAGCATCAAAACGGGAGGCCTCCTAGCGGAACAAGAGACCCAGTACTTC	CASSIKTGGLLAEQETQYF
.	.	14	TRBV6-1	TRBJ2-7	TGTGCCAGCACTCCTTGGGAGGGGGACTACGAGCAGTACTTC	CASTPWEGDYEQYF
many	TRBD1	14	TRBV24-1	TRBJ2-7	TGTGCCACCGCGCCCCGGGACAGCCCCTACGAGCAGTACTTC	CATAPRDSPYEQYF
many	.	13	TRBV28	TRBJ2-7	TGTGCCAGCAGTCAGGGCAGGGCCTACGAGCAGTACTTC	CASSQGRAYEQYF
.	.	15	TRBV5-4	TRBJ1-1	TGTGCCAGCAGCTTGGTCTCGTCGGGGAACACTGAAGCTTTCTTT	CASSLVSSGNTEAFF
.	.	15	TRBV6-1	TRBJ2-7	TGTGCCAGCAGTGATAGACAAGCTTCCTCCTACGAGCAGTACTTC	CASSDRQASSYEQYF
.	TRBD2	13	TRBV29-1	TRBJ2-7	TGCAGCGTTGATGGGGAGGGAAGCGACGAGCAGTACTTC	CSVDGEGSDEQYF
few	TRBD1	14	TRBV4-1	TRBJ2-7	TGCGCCAGCAGCCACGGACAGGATACCTACGAGCAGTACTTC	CASSHGQDTYEQYF
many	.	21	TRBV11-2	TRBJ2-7	TGTGCCAGCAGCTTAGAAAGGATCAAAGTGCGGGACGTACTAAACTCCTACGAGCAGTACTTC	CASSLERIKVRDVLNSYEQYF
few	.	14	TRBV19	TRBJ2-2	TGTGCCAGTAGTATGGATGGGGCTCTTGGGGAGCTGTTTTTT	CASSMDGALGELFF
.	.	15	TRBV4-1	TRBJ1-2	TGCGCCAGCAGCCAAGAACGGCAGGGGATCTATGGCTACACCTTC	CASSQERQGIYGYTF
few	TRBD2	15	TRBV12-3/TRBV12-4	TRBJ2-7	TGTGCCAGCTCCGACGGACTAGCGGGATTCTACGAGCAGTACTTC	CASSDGLAGFYEQYF
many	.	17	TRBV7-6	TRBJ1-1	TGTGCCAGCAGTCGAAGGGGTGTCGGCGGGTCGGGCACTGAAGCTTTCTTT	CASSRRGVGGSGTEAFF
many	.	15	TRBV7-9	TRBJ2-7	TGTGCCAGCAGCTTAGACGGGACCTTTACCTACGAGCAGTACTTC	CASSLDGTFTYEQYF
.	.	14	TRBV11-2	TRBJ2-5	TGTGCCAGCATGAAGCCGGGGCCGGGAGAGACCCAGTACTTC	CASMKPGPGETQYF
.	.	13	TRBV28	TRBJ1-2	TGTGCCAGTAGCCCGAGAGGGATGGGTGGCTACACCTTC	CASSPRGMGGYTF
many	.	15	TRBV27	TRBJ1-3	TGTGCCAGCAGTTTATCGATAGTCTCTGGAAACACCATATATTTT	CASSLSIVSGNTIYF
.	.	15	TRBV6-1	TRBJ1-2	TGTGCCAGCAGTGAAATGAACAGAAGGGGCTATGGCTACACCTTC	CASSEMNRRGYGYTF
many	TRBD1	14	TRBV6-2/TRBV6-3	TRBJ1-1	TGTGCCAGCAGTCACGGACAGGGGGGGACTGAAGCTTTCTTT	CASSHGQGGTEAFF
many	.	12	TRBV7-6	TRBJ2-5	TGTGCCAGCAGCCGAGTCGGAGAGACCCAGTACTTC	CASSRVGETQYF
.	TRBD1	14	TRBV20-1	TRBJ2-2	TGCAGTGCCAGATGGACAGGTGACACCGGGGAGCTGTTTTTT	CSARWTGDTGELFF
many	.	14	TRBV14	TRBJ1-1	TGTGCCAGCAGCCCGAATCAAGGACGGTATGAAGCTTTCTTT	CASSPNQGRYEAFF
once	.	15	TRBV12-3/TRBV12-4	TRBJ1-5	TGTGCCAGCTCATTCGGTGGGGGCCCCCCCGAGCCCCAGCATTTT	CASSFGGGPPEPQHF
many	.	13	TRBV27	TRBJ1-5	TGTGCCAGCAGTGCCGACAGCCATGGGCCCCAGCATTTT	CASSADSHGPQHF
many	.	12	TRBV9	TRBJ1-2	TGTGCCAGCAGCGCTCAGAGCTATGGCTACACCTTC	CASSAQSYGYTF
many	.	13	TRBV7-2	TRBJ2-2	TGTGCCAGCACCCCAGAAGTCACCGGGGAGCTGTTTTTT	CASTPEVTGELFF
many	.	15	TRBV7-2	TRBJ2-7	TGTGCCAGCAGCTCCTCTCCTCTTGAGACCTACGAGCAGTACTTC	CASSSSPLETYEQYF